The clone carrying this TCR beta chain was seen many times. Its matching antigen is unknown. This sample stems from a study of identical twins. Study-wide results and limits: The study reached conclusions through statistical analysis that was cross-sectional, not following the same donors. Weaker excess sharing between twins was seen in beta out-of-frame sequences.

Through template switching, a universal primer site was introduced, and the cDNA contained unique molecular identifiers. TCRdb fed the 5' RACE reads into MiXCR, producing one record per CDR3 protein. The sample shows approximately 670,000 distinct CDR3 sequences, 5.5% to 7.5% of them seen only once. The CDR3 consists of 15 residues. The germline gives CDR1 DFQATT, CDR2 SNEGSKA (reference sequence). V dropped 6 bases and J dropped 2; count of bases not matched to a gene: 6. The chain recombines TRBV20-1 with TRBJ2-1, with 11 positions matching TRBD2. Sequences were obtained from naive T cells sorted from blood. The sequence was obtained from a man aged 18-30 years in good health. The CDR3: CSAQRSGRAYNEQFF. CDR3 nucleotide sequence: TGCAGTGCCCAACGTAGCGGGAGGGCCTACAATGAGCAGTTCTTC.